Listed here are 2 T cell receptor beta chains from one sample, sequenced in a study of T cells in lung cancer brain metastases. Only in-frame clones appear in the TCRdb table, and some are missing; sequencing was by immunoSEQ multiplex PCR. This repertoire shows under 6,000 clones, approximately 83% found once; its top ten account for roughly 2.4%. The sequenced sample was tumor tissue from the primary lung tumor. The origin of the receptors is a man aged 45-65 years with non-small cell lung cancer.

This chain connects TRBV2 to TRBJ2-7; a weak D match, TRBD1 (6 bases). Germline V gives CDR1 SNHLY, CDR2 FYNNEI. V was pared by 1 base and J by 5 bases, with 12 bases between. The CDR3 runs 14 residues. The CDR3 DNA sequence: TGTGCCAGCAGTGAAGAGGGCAGGGGCCACGAGCAGTACTTC. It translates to CASSEEGRGHEQYF.

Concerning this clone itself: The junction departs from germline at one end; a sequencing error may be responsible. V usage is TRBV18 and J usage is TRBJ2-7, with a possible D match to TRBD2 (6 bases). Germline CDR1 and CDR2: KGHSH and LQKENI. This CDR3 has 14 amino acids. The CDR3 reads CANSERVSSYEQYF. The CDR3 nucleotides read TGTGCCAACTCAGAGCGGGTAAGCTCCTACGAGCAGTACTTC.